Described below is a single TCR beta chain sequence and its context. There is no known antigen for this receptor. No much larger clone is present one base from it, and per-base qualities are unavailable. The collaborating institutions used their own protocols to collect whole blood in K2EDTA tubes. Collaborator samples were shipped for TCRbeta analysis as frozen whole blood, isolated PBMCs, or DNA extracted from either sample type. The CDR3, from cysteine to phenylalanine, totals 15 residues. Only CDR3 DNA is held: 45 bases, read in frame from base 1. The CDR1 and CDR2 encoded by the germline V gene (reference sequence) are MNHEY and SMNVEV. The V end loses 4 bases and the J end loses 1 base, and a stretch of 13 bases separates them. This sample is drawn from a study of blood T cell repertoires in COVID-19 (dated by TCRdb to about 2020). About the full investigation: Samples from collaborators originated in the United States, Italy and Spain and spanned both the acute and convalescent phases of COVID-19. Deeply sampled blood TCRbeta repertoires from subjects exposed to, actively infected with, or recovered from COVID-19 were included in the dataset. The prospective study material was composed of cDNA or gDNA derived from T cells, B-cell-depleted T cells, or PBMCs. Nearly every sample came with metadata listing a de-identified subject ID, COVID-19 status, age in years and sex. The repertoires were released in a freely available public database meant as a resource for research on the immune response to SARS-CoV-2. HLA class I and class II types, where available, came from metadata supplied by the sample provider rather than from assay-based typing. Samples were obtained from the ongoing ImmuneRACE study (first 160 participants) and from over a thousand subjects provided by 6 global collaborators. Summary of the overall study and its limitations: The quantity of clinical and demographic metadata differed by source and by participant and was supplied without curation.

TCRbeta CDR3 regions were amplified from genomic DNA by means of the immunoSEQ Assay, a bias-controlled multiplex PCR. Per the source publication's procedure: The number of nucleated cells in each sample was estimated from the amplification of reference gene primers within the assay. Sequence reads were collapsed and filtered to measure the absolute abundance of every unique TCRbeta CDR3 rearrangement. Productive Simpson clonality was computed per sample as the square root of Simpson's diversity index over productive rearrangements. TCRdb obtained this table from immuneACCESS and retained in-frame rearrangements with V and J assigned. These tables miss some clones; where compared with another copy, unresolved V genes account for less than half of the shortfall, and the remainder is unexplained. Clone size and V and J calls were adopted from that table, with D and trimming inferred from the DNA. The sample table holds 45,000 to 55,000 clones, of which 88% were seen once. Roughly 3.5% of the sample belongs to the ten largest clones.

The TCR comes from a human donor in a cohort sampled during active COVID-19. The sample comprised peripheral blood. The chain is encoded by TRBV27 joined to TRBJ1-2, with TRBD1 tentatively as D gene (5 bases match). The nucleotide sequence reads TGTGCCAGCAGTTCGTATCAGGGTGGTAACTATGGCTACACCTTC. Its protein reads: CASSSYQGGNYGYTF.